This T cell receptor (beta chain) originates from a study of T cell repertoires in cytomegalovirus infection. Germline V gene sequence: CDR1 SGHVS, CDR2 FQNEAQ. V lost 3 bases and J 3 bases, leaving 15 bases between the germline ends. The length of the CDR3 is 15 residues. Each CDR3 protein gets one entry after TCRdb re-called the reads with MiXCR. The data contain 900,000 to 950,000 distinct CDR3 sequences, more than 25% of them singletons. This clonotype was seen ten or more times. What it binds is not known. The sequences come from cultured CD8+ T cells from PBMCs, collected from culture after CMV antigen stimulation. The chain is built from TRBV7-8 and TRBJ2-7; maybe TRBD2 (7 bases). This sequence originates from a human donor in good health (CMV status not recorded). Some clones in this sample may be carry-over from other donors' samples. The CDR3 loop reads CASSFLTGGHYEQYF. The CDR3 DNA follows: TGTGCCAGCAGCTTCCTGACGGGGGGCCACTACGAGCAGTACTTC.